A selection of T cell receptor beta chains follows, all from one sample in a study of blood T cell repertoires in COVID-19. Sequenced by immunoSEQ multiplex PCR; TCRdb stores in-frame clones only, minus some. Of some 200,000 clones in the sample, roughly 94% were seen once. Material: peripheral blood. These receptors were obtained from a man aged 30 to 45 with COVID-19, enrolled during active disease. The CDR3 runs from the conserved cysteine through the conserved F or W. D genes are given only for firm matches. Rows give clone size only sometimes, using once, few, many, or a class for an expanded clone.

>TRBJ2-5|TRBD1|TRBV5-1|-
TGCGCCAGCACCCAAACTCCCGGGACAGGGGCAGAGACCCAGTACTTC
CASTQTPGTGAETQYF
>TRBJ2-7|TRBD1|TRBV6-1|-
TGTGCCAGCAGTGAAGATCAGGGGGCCCACGAGCAGTACTTC
CASSEDQGAHEQYF
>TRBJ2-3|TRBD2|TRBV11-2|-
TGTGCCAGCAGCTCCCATAGCGGGGGGGCCTCAGATACGCAGTATTTT
CASSSHSGGASDTQYF
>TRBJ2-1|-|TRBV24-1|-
TGTGCCACCAGTGATCCGACCAGGGTTAATGAGCAGTTCTTC
CATSDPTRVNEQFF
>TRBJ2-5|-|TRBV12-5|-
TGTGCTAGTGGTTCCGGACAGCCTGGGGAAGAGACCCAGTACTTC
CASGSGQPGEETQYF
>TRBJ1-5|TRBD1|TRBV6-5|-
TGTGCCAGCAGTTACGGACAGGGGGCGCAGCCCCAGCATTTT
CASSYGQGAQPQHF
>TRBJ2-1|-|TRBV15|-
TGTGCCACCAGCAATCGAGGGGAGCAGTTCTTC
CATSNRGEQFF
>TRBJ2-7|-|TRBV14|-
TGTGCCAGCAGCCCTGGCAGCGCCCATAGGCAGTACTTC
CASSPGSAHRQYF
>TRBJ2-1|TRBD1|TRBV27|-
TGTGCCAGCAGCCGGGACAGGTCTTACAATGAGCAGTTCTTC
CASSRDRSYNEQFF
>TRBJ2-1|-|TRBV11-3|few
TGTGCCAGCAGCCCAAGACTCACCTCCCGGAATGAGCAGTTCTTC
CASSPRLTSRNEQFF
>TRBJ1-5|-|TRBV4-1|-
TGCGCCAGCAGCCAGACTCGGGGGGCAGAGCAGCCCCAGCATTTT
CASSQTRGAEQPQHF
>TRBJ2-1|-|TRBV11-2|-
TGTGCCAGCAGCTCGTACAGGGTTAACAATGAGCAGTTCTTC
CASSSYRVNNEQFF
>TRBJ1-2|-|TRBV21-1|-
TGTGCCAGCAGCATACCTCCGGGACAGTGTAACTATGGCTACACCTTC
CASSIPPGQCNYGYTF
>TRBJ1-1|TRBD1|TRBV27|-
TGTGCCAGCAGACAACTAGTCCCGGGACAGTCTGGAGGCACTGAAGCTTTCTTT
CASRQLVPGQSGGTEAFF
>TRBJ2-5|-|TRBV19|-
TGTGCCAGTAGTATAGGGGCGTACCAAGAGACCCAGTACTTC
CASSIGAYQETQYF
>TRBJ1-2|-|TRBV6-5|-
TGTGCCAGCAGCCCGAGGCGCTATGGCTACACCTTC
CASSPRRYGYTF
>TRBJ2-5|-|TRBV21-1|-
TGTGCCAGCAGCAAAGGGGCAGGGGAAGAGACCCAGTACTTC
CASSKGAGEETQYF
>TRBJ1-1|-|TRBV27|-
TGTGCCAGCAGTCCCCTCCCGAACACTGAAGCTTTCTTT
CASSPLPNTEAFF
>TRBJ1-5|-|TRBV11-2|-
TGTGCCAGCAGCTCCGCGGGACCGGTAAATCAGCCCCAGCATTTT
CASSSAGPVNQPQHF
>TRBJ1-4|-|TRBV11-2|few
TGTGCCAGCAGACCCCTCGGGGGGTCAAATGAAAAACTGTTTTTT
CASRPLGGSNEKLFF
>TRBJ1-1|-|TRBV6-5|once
TGTGCCAGCAGGGAGGGCACTGAAGCTTTCTTT
CASREGTEAFF
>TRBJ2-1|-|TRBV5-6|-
TGTGCCAGCAGCTTGAGGCAGGGTAAGGGTGAGCAGTTCTTC
CASSLRQGKGEQFF
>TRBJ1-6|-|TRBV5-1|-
TGCGCCAGCAGCTTAGGAGGAGGGACTTCACCCCTCCACTTT
CASSLGGGTSPLHF
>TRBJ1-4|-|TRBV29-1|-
TGCAGCGCACAGGATGCCCTTCATAATGAAAAACTGTTTTTT
CSAQDALHNEKLFF
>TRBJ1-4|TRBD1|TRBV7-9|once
TGTGCCAGCAGCTTACCAGGGGGTAATGAAAAACTGTTTTTT
CASSLPGGNEKLFF
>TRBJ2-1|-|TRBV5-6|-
TGTGCCAGCAGCTTTAACAGGAATGAGCAGTTCTTC
CASSFNRNEQFF
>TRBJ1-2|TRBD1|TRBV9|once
TGTGCCAGCAGCGCCCAACAGGGGGACGGTGGCTACACCTTC
CASSAQQGDGGYTF
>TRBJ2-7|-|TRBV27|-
TGTGCCAGCAGTCATGTGGGGGCGCAATACGAGCAGTACTTC
CASSHVGAQYEQYF
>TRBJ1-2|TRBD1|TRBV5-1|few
TGCGCCAGCAGCTTTGGGACAGGAACATTCTATGGCTACACCTTC
CASSFGTGTFYGYTF
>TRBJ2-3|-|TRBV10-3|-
TGTGCCACCACCCCTAGTCCAGATACGCAGTATTTT
CATTPSPDTQYF
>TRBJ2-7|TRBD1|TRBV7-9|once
TGTGCCAGCAGCTTAGGCAGGGGGCTCTACGAGCAGTACTTC
CASSLGRGLYEQYF
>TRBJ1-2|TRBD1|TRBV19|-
TGTGCCAGTAGTACTGGCCCGGCAGGGGGCTATGGCTACACCTTC
CASSTGPAGGYGYTF
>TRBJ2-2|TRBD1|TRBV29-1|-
TGCAGCGTTACCGGGACAGGGCGTTCGACCGGGGAGCTGTTTTTT
CSVTGTGRSTGELFF
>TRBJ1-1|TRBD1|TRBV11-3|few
TGTGCCAGCAGCTTAGGTAGGGACAGAGAAGCTTTCTTT
CASSLGRDREAFF
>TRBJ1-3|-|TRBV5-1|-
TGCGCCAGCAGCTCGGATCGACAGACCTCTGGAAACACCATATATTTT
CASSSDRQTSGNTIYF
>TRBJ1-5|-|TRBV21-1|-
TGTGCCAGCAGCAAAGTTCGAGGGACAGGGGGATGTAGCAATCAGCCCCAGCATTTT
CASSKVRGTGGCSNQPQHF
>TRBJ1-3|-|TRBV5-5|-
TGTGCCAGCAGCAGGGACAACGGAAACACCATATATTTT
CASSRDNGNTIYF
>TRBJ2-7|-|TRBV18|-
TGTGCCAGCTCAAATCAATACGAGCAGTACTTC
CASSNQYEQYF
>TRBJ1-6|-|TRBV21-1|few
TGTGCCAGCAGCAAATTCGTAGGTGACAGCCGACATTCGGATTCACCCCTCCACTTT
CASSKFVGDSRHSDSPLHF
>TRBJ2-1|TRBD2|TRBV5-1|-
TGCGCCAGCAGCCCGGGGGGGTCCTACAATGAGCAGTTCTTC
CASSPGGSYNEQFF
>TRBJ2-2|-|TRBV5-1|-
TGCGCCAGCAGCTCGGTTCTGTTGGCCGGGGAGCTGTTTTTT
CASSSVLLAGELFF
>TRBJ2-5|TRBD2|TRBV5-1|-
TGCGCCAGCAGAGCGGGGGTCCAAGAGACCCAGTACTTC
CASRAGVQETQYF
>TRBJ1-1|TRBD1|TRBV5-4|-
TGTGCCAGCAGGAGAGGGGGCGAGCAAACTGAAGCTTTCTTT
CASRRGGEQTEAFF